This T cell receptor (beta chain) is drawn from a study of cytomegalovirus exposure and HLA in healthy donors. Researchers ran the PCR with 60 Vbeta and 13 Jbeta primers. Generated by immunoSEQ multiplex PCR, the TCRdb table keeps only in-frame clones and is missing some. Its listing shows 65,000 to 85,000 clones. General study findings and limits: An assumption of roughly uniform sequencing depth across donors underlay the presence/absence analyses. Likely technical artifact: a cluster of highly shared sequence variants. The listing of 150 to 200 TCR beta chains classed them as cytomegalovirus-associated.

The V end lost 5 bases, the J end lost 5 bases, and 22 bases lay between the germline ends. In germline, CDR1 is SEHNR, CDR2 FQNEAQ (reference sequence). This CDR3 is built from 16 residues. A word on this clone: Antigen specificity is unknown.

The chain uses TRBV7-9 and TRBJ2-7; D is perhaps TRBD2 (5 bases). This TCR derives from a woman aged 30 to 39 in good health and CMV-seronegative. The sequenced sample consisted of PBMCs. Here the CDR3 reads CASSPILLETADEQYF. For the CDR3, the DNA is TGTGCCAGCAGCCCTATCCTACTAGAAACGGCGGACGAGCAGTACTTC.